These 24 T cell receptor beta chains came from one sample sequenced in a study of blood T cell repertoires in COVID-19. Produced via immunoSEQ multiplex PCR; TCRdb's table is partial and in-frame only. The sample carries nearly 200,000 clones, approximately 83% recorded once. Sequencing was performed on PBMCs or T cells enriched from blood (not recorded which). The receptor set was obtained from a man in his forties who had recovered from COVID-19.

About this clone itself: Being one base from a much bigger clone, this may be a read error. In the same sample, other DNA sequences code for this CDR3. The chain links TRBV7-9 to TRBJ2-3; unclear D gene. V lost 5 bases, J lost 3 bases, and 9 bases lay in between. Germline V gene data show CDR1 as SEHNR and CDR2 as FQNEAQ (reference sequence). This CDR3 is 13 amino acids long. The CDR3 here is CASSPGVTDTQYF. Here the CDR3 DNA reads TGTGCCAGCAGCCCAGGTGTGACAGATACGCAGTATTTT.

This chain links TRBV5-6 with TRBJ2-7; D is possibly TRBD1 (5 bases). The CDR3 runs 14 residues. V was clipped by 1 base and J by 4 bases, with 12 bases between them. CDR1 is SGHDT, CDR2 YYEEEE, per germline. The CDR3 region has the DNA TGTGCCAGCAGCTTGTCTGGGGCCGTATACGAGCAGTACTTC. Encoded protein: CASSLSGAVYEQYF.

J is TRBJ2-7 and V is TRBV5-1; 8 nucleotides agree with TRBD2. V dropped 4 bases and J dropped 0; count of bases not matched to a gene: 6. Germline-derived CDR1 and CDR2 are SGHRS and YFSETQ. The CDR3 contains 15 residues. The CDR3 reads CASSHQRGNSYEQYF. For the CDR3, the DNA is TGCGCCAGCAGCCACCAGCGGGGGAACTCCTACGAGCAGTACTTC.

This chain uses TRBV11-2 with TRBJ1-6, with D hard to call. The germline V gene encodes CDR1 SGHAT and CDR2 FQNNGV. CDR3 size: 14 residues. With 1 base removed from V and 2 bases from J, the gap between germline ends came to 3 bases. CDR3 residues: CASSLVAYNSPLHF. DNA for the CDR3: TGTGCCAGCAGCTTAGTAGCCTATAATTCACCCCTCCACTTT.

This sequence joins TRBV5-1 and TRBJ1-4; 11 nucleotides align to TRBD1. The J segment lost 7 bases and the V segment lost 5 bases, leaving 7 bases of the junction unmatched. CDR3 length: 15 amino acids. The germline CDR1 and CDR2 sequences are SGHRS and YFSETQ. The CDR3 reads CASRQGTGGTEKLFF. CDR3 nucleotide sequence: TGCGCCAGCAGACAAGGGACAGGGGGAACTGAAAAACTGTTTTTT.

V gene TRBV2 combines with J gene TRBJ2-5; 9 bases are shared with TRBD1. CDR1 and CDR2 (germline): SNHLY, FYNNEI. This CDR3 is 14 amino acids long. J lost 4 bases, V lost 6 bases, and 6 bases had no gene match. The CDR3 is CASRVQGAGETQYF. CDR3 coding DNA: TGTGCCAGCAGAGTACAGGGGGCCGGAGAGACCCAGTACTTC.

The genes are TRBV2 and TRBJ1-2; D not certain. CDR1 and CDR2 (germline): SNHLY, FYNNEI. V was shortened by 1 base and J by 5 bases, with 8 bases between the two germline ends. This CDR3 region has 13 residues. The CDR3 loop reads CASSEDPQYGYTF. The DNA for the CDR3 is TGTGCCAGCAGTGAAGATCCACAATATGGCTACACCTTC.

The DNA of the CDR3 is TGTGCCACCAGCCTGGACAGGAACCAAGAGACCCAGTACTTC. Protein sequence: CATSLDRNQETQYF. This sequence joins TRBV15 and TRBJ2-5, with 7 bases that match TRBD1. Trimming at V came to 5 bases and at J to 0 bases, leaving 3 bases not matched to a gene. The CDR3 contains 14 residues. CDR1 and CDR2 from the germline V gene are LNHNV and YYDKDF (reference sequence).

The rearrangement uses TRBV7-6 and TRBJ1-4; no definite D call. Trimming left V 1 base short and J 6 bases short, with 9 bases between. CDR1 is SGHVS and CDR2 is FNYEAQ in the germline V gene. This CDR3 comprises 14 residues. The DNA for the CDR3 is TGTGCCAGCAGCTTAGTGACAAAGGATGAAAAACTGTTTTTT. Encoded protein: CASSLVTKDEKLFF.

V is TRBV19 and J is TRBJ1-2; no reliable D call. This CDR3 has 13 residues. CDR1 and CDR2 from the germline V gene are LNHDA and SQIVND (reference sequence). V lost 4 bases and J lost 1, with 7 bases in between. CDR3 loop: CASSRRSNYGYTF. The CDR3 nucleotides are TGTGCCAGTAGTAGAAGGAGTAACTATGGCTACACCTTC.

CDR3 in DNA: TGTGCCAGTAGTAGGGGACAGAGCACAGATACGCAGTATTTT. The encoded protein is CASSRGQSTDTQYF. V is TRBV19 and J is TRBJ2-3, with 7 nucleotides matching TRBD1. The germline CDR1 and CDR2 sequences are LNHDA and SQIVND (reference sequence). The J segment lost 0 bases and the V segment lost 4 bases, leaving 1 base of the junction unmatched. The CDR3 sequence is 14 residues long.

The V gene is TRBV4-3, the J gene TRBJ2-7; a possible D gene is TRBD1 (8 bases). There are 13 residues in the CDR3. V was cut by 4 bases and J by 4 bases, with 11 bases left in between. Germline V lookup: CDR1 LGHNA, CDR2 YSLEER. For the CDR3, the DNA is TGCGCCAGCAGCCCACAGGGGGGGTACGAGCAGTACTTC. It is translated as CASSPQGGYEQYF.

The chain recombines TRBV4-3 with TRBJ1-2; TRBD1 matches 9 bases. CDR1 is LGHNA, CDR2 YSLEER, per germline. After removal of 5 bases from V and 5 bases from J, the junction contained 12 bases not matched to a gene. This CDR3 has 16 residues. The CDR3 DNA follows: TGCGCCAGCAGCTACGCCGAGGGACAGGGTACTTATGGCTACACCTTC. This sequence encodes CASSYAEGQGTYGYTF.

The genes are TRBV29-1 and TRBJ1-4; TRBD1 aligns across 9 bases. The CDR3 runs 13 residues. The germline V gene encodes CDR1 SQVTM and CDR2 ANQGSEA. Unmatched junction bases numbered 7, after V lost 7 bases and J lost 7 bases. CDR3 amino acids: CSALGTGREKLFF. The CDR3 DNA reads as TGCAGCGCCCTGGGGACAGGGCGTGAAAAACTGTTTTTT.

The V call is TRBV19, the J call TRBJ1-1; TRBD1 might be the D (6 bases). This CDR3 contains 13 residues. Germline assignment: CDR1 LNHDA and CDR2 SQIVND (reference sequence). Trimming pared 10 bases from V and 0 bases from J, leaving 12 bases between. The DNA of the CDR3 is TGTGCCACGGTAGGACAGTTGAACACTGAAGCTTTCTTT. Amino acids: CATVGQLNTEAFF. The variable domain in full, with the rest retrieved from reference TRBV19 and TRBJ1-1, is DGGITQSPKYLFRKEGQNVTLSCEQNLNHDAMYWYRQDPGQGLRLIYYSQIVNDFQKGDIAEGYSVSREKKESFPLTVTSAQKNPTAFYLCATVGQLNTEAFFGQGTRLTVV.

The chain combines TRBV6-5 with TRBJ1-2, with D possibly TRBD1 on 5 matching bases. CDR3 length: 12 amino acids. The germline V gene encodes CDR1 MNHEY and CDR2 SVGAGI. Trimming stripped 6 bases from V and 4 bases from J, with 9 bases between. The CDR3, as DNA: TGTGCCAGCAGCGGAGACAGCTATGGCTACACCTTC. Protein sequence: CASSGDSYGYTF.

This clone was counted between two and nine times. This chain joins TRBV21-1 and TRBJ2-3; TRBD2 is the table's D call and was not checked against the DNA. TRBV21-1 counts as a pseudogene. The CDR3 spans 14 residues. The CDR3 spells CASRLDLCTDTQYF. The CDR3 region has the DNA TGTGCCAGCAGGTTGGACTTATGCACAGATACGCAGTATTTT.

CDR3 in DNA: TGCGCCAGCAGCTCCGGGACAGGGGAACAGCCCCAGCATTTT. It encodes CASSSGTGEQPQHF. The rearrangement joins TRBV5-1 to TRBJ1-5; 10 bases match TRBD1. This CDR3 is built from 14 residues. Per germline, CDR1 SGHRS and CDR2 YFSETQ. V was pared by 3 bases and J by 7 bases, with 4 bases of the junction left unmatched.

The J gene is TRBJ1-5, the V gene TRBV3-1 (or the pseudogene TRBV3-2); no definite D call. V lost 4 bases and J 7 bases, leaving 11 bases between the germline ends. Germline assignment: CDR1 LGHDT and CDR2 YNNKEL (reference sequence). The CDR3 loop spans 13 amino acids. The CDR3 DNA sequence: TGTGCCAGCAGCCGAGACCCGGGGCAGCCCCAGCATTTT. Its translation: CASSRDPGQPQHF.

The J gene is TRBJ1-5, the V gene TRBV29-1, with a possible D match to TRBD1 (6 bases). From germline, CDR1 is SQVTM and CDR2 ANQGSEA. V was cut by 5 bases and J by 6 bases, with 14 bases left in between. The CDR3 contains 13 residues. The CDR3 loop reads CSVSAGEFQPQHF. For the CDR3, the DNA is TGCAGCGTTTCGGCAGGGGAGTTTCAGCCCCAGCATTTT.

This clone was seen only a few times. The chain joins TRBV2 to TRBJ1-1, with D tentatively TRBD1 (5 bases). V was trimmed by 8 bases and J by 1 base, leaving 8 bases between them. The CDR3 sequence is 12 residues long. Germline lookup yields CDR1 SNHLY and CDR2 FYNNEI. CDR3 sequence: CASGGGNTEAFF. The CDR3, as DNA: TGTGCCAGCGGGGGGGGGAACACTGAAGCTTTCTTT.

The chain joins TRBV4-3 to TRBJ2-1, with TRBD1 matching over 7 bases. Germline trimming cut 4 bases from V and 6 bases from J; bases unmatched to any gene: 12. Looked up from germline, CDR1 is LGHNA and CDR2 is YSLEER. The CDR3 sequence is 16 residues long. CDR3 sequence: CASSLSVGQVGNEQFF. CDR3 nucleotide sequence: TGCGCCAGCAGCCTTTCAGTTGGACAGGTAGGCAATGAGCAGTTCTTC.

This clone was seen a few times. The chain couples TRBV10-2 to TRBJ2-3, with 8 bases aligning to TRBD2. CDR1 is WSHSY, CDR2 SAAADI, per germline. With V trimmed by 2 bases and J by 1 base, 2 bases remained unmatched. The CDR3 has 15 amino acids. The CDR3 region is CASSEPRGGTDTQYF. The CDR3 nucleotides are TGCGCCAGCAGTGAGCCGCGGGGGGGCACAGATACGCAGTATTTT.

V usage is TRBV5-1 and J usage is TRBJ2-7; 8 positions match TRBD1. Germline CDR1 SGHRS, CDR2 YFSETQ. Trimming at V came to 0 bases and at J to 6 bases, leaving 8 bases not matched to a gene. This CDR3 has 15 amino acids. This CDR3 reads CASSLGNTGGSEQYF. The CDR3 DNA sequence: TGCGCCAGCAGCTTGGGGAATACAGGGGGAAGCGAGCAGTACTTC.